The TCR beta chain described here comes from a study of blood T cell repertoires in COVID-19. Looked up from germline, CDR1 is SNHLY and CDR2 is FYNNEI. V was pared by 5 bases and J by 2 bases, with 21 bases between. This CDR3 spans 17 amino acids. This table comes from immunoSEQ multiplex PCR, and its TCRdb copy is limited to in-frame clones, with some not included. The sample yields over 100,000 clones, around four fifths seen once. The sequence was collected from a man between 65 and 85 years old with acute or convalescent COVID-19. The chain combines TRBV2 with TRBJ2-5, with a weak D call TRBD1 (5 bases). The material sequenced was peripheral blood. The CDR3 DNA follows: TGTGCCAGCAGTCGACGCGTTGACCATAAGGGGCAAGAGACCCAGTACTTC. Translated, it gives CASSRRVDHKGQETQYF.